The following is a T cell receptor beta chain sequence with its context. This specimen comes from a study of Ad26.COV2.S vaccination and SARS-CoV-2 variants. Looking at the study overall: In the study, Ad26.COV2.S was injected intramuscularly once, or twice 56 days apart.

Assay: immunoSEQ multiplex PCR; the TCRdb copy retains only in-frame clones and omits some. Of 300,000 to 350,000 clones detected, about 86% appear once; the ten largest clones hold under 2%. Treatment reported: 15 to 20 received Ad26.COV2.S at low or high dose, single or two shots; roughly five received placebo; per-sample allocation not given. The samples were gathered on day 63 after the first injection of vaccine or placebo. V was clipped by 1 base and J by 3 bases, with 13 bases between them. The CDR3 length is 15 residues. Germline CDR1 and CDR2: SGHAT and FQDESV (reference sequence). The chain employs TRBV11-1 and TRBJ2-7; D gene unclear. The receptor comes from a person between 18 and 59 years old who received the Ad26.COV2.S COVID-19 vaccine or a placebo. This sample comprised peripheral blood, obtained in a trial of Ad26.COV2.S vaccine versus placebo. As DNA, the CDR3 is TGTGCCAGCAGCTTAGACTCCTATACCCACTACGAGCAGTACTTC. Encoded protein: CASSLDSYTHYEQYF.